This T cell receptor beta chain derives from a study of blood T cell repertoires in COVID-19. Study-level background: The study drew acute and convalescent COVID-19 samples from the United States, Italy and Spain. Sample material is recorded as cDNA or gDNA derived from T cells, B-cell-depleted T cells, or PBMCs.

Unmatched junction bases numbered 7, after V lost 5 bases and J lost 8 bases. The germline V gene has CDR1 SEHNR and CDR2 FQNEAQ (reference sequence). This CDR3 has 15 residues. The Seattle patients, enrolled during active infection, were followed longitudinally. The authors' processing: Scientists estimated how many nucleated cells there were by amplifying reference gene primers. Clones were sequenced by immunoSEQ multiplex PCR, and TCRdb holds only the in-frame ones, with some missing. V and J calls and clone size come straight from that table; D and trimming were deduced from the DNA. The sample lists some 68,000 clones, 70% to 90% occurring once.

This chain uses TRBV7-9 with TRBJ2-1, with TRBD2 identical over 12 bases. The receptor comes from a woman aged 50 to 60 with COVID-19, enrolled during active disease. The source material was peripheral blood. CDR3 bases: TGTGCCAGCAGCAGCACTAGCGGGAGGAAGGATGAGCAGTTCTTC. Amino acids: CASSSTSGRKDEQFF.